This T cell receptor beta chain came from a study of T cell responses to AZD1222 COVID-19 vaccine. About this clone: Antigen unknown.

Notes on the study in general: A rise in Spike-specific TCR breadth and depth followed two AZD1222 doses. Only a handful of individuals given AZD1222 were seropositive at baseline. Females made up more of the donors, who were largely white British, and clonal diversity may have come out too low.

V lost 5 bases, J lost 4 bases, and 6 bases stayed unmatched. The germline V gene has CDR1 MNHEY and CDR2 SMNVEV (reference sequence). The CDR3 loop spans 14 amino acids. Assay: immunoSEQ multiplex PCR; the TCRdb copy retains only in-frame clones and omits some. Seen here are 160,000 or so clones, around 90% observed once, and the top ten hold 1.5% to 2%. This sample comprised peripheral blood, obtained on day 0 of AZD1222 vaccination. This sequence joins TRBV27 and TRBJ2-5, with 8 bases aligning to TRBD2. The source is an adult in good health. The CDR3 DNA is TGTGCCAGCAGTCTTAGTCGGGGGGGAGAGACCCAGTACTTC. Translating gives CASSLSRGGETQYF.